This T cell receptor (beta chain) is from a study of radiotherapy plus CTLA-4 blockade in lung cancer. Across the whole study: In approximately 17% of patients, objective responses were seen; around 34% had disease control.

CDR3 length: 12 amino acids. V lost 4 bases to trimming and J lost 6 bases, with 9 bases between them. Germline V gives CDR1 ENHRY, CDR2 SYGVKD. Repertoires were generated with immunoSEQ multiplex PCR, while TCRdb's copy carries only in-frame clones and drops some. The table records tens of thousands of clones, approximately 80% of them present only once. This clone was counted between two and nine times. Its cognate antigen is unknown. Chemo-refractory metastatic non-small-cell lung cancer patients received focal radiation with ipilimumab CTLA-4 blockade. Findings and caveats of the study: Radiotherapy plus ipilimumab was followed by expansion in blood of tumor-derived TCR clones.

Sequencing was performed on peripheral blood, taken from a patient treated with radiotherapy plus ipilimumab. The V call is TRBV10-3, the J call TRBJ1-2; no firm D call. The source of this sequence is a human donor with non-small cell lung cancer who had a complete response to radiotherapy plus ipilimumab. CDR3 in DNA: TGTGCCATCAGTGTATCAGATGATGGCTACACCTTC. It translates to CAISVSDDGYTF.